What follows is one T cell receptor beta chain and its context. The data are from a study of blood T cell repertoires in COVID-19. Study context: Spain, Italy and the United States supplied samples that represented acute and convalescent COVID-19. PBMCs, B-cell-depleted T cells, or T cells provided the cDNA or gDNA that made up the material.

In the authors' workflow: For nucleated cells, counts were estimated from reference gene primer amplification. Profiled with immunoSEQ multiplex PCR; TCRdb holds only in-frame clones, not every one. V, J and clone size are taken as reported in that table, and D and trimming were inferred from the DNA itself. The repertoire holds 400,000 to 550,000 clones, with around 89% as singletons. Germline V lookup: CDR1 KGHSH, CDR2 LQKENI. With 3 bases removed from V and 7 bases from J, the gap between germline ends came to 16 bases. The CDR3 sequence is 15 residues long. The V gene is TRBV18, the J gene TRBJ2-1, with a tentative D call TRBD1 (5 bases). The specimen sequenced was peripheral blood. This sequence originates from a woman in her thirties with acute or convalescent COVID-19. The CDR3 region is CASSPSGGAGNEQFF. For the CDR3, the DNA is TGTGCCAGCTCACCCAGTGGTGGGGCTGGGAATGAGCAGTTCTTC. Supplemented by reference TRBV18 and TRBJ2-1, the full variable domain reads NAGVMQNPRHLVRRRGQEARLRCSPMKGHSHVYWYRQLPEEGLKFMVYLQKENIIDESGMPKERFSAEFPKEGPSILRIQQVVRGDSAAYFCASSPSGGAGNEQFFGPGTRLTVL.